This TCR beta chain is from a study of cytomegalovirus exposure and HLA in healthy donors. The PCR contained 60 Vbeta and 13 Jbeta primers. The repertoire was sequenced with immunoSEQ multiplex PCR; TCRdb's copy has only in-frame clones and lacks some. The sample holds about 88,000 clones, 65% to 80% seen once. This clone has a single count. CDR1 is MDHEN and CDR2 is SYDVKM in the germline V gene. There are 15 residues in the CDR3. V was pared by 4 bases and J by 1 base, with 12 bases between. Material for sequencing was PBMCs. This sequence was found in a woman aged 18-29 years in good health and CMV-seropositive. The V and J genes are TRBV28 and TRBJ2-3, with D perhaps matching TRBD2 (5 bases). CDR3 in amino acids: CASSSSRAGTDTQYF. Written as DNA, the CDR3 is TGTGCCAGCAGTTCCTCTAGAGCGGGCACAGATACGCAGTATTTT.